These T cell receptor beta chains were read from a single sample in a study of T cell responses to AZD1222 COVID-19 vaccine. The data were produced by immunoSEQ multiplex PCR, yet TCRdb's version contains in-frame clones alone and is incomplete. Here the sample spans about 130,000 clones, 90% being singletons. This sample comprised peripheral blood, obtained on day 0 of MenACWY control vaccination. All receptors come from an adult in good health. Each CDR3 is given with its conserved first and last residue. D genes are given only for firm matches. For some rows the clone size is stated as once, few or many, or as a class when expanded; others skip it.

V	size	D	length	J	DNA	CDR3
TRBV28	.	.	16	TRBJ2-6	TGTGCCAGCAATATCGCAGGGGACTCTGGGGCCAACGTCCTGACTTTC	CASNIAGDSGANVLTF
TRBV6-2/TRBV6-3	medium-sized	.	13	TRBJ2-1	TGTGCCAGCAGTTGGGCTCTGTCCAATGAGCAGTTCTTC	CASSWALSNEQFF
TRBV9	.	.	14	TRBJ2-5	TGTGCCAGCAGCGTAGGGGGGGCGGAAGAGACCCAGTACTTC	CASSVGGAEETQYF
TRBV6-1	.	.	12	TRBJ1-5	TGTGCCAGCAGTGCATCGAATCAGCCCCAGCATTTT	CASSASNQPQHF
TRBV7-9	.	.	11	TRBJ1-2	TGTGCCAGCAGCTTAGAAGGACCCAACACCTTC	CASSLEGPNTF
TRBV6-2/TRBV6-3	.	.	13	TRBJ1-5	TGTGCCAGCAGTTACTCTGTTATTCAGCCCCAGCATTTT	CASSYSVIQPQHF
TRBV7-9	.	.	15	TRBJ2-3	TGTGCCAGCAGCTTGGGGGAGGCAGAAACAGATACGCAGTATTTT	CASSLGEAETDTQYF
TRBV18	.	.	14	TRBJ2-2	TGTGCCAGCTCACCACCGATAGCGCCCGGGGAGCTGTTTTTT	CASSPPIAPGELFF
TRBV20-1	.	.	11	TRBJ1-3	TGCAGTGCTAGAGTGGAGAACACCATATATTTT	CSARVENTIYF
TRBV11-2	.	.	19	TRBJ2-2	TGTGCCAGCAGCTCCGCCCCCCGCCCACCACAAGTTCAGTCCGGGGAGCTGTTTTTT	CASSSAPRPPQVQSGELFF
TRBV28	.	.	13	TRBJ2-2	TGTGCCAGCGATGAGCGAAACACCGGGGAGCTGTTTTTT	CASDERNTGELFF
TRBV6-5	.	.	15	TRBJ1-1	TGTGCCAGCAGTTCCCCGCAGGGAGGGAGCACTGAAGCTTTCTTT	CASSSPQGGSTEAFF
TRBV11-2	once	.	16	TRBJ1-3	TGTGCCAGCAGCCCAACAGACGGCTCCTCTGGAAACACCATATATTTT	CASSPTDGSSGNTIYF
TRBV24-1	.	.	13	TRBJ1-5	TGTGCCACCAGTGGGGGGGGCAATCAGCCCCAGCATTTT	CATSGGGNQPQHF
TRBV7-2	.	.	15	TRBJ1-2	TGTGCCAGCAGCTTAGGGTGGGAGGTAAACTATGGCTACACCTTC	CASSLGWEVNYGYTF
TRBV7-9	.	.	17	TRBJ1-3	TGTGCCAGCAGCCGTTCTGCTTTGGAGAACTCTGGAAACACCATATATTTT	CASSRSALENSGNTIYF
TRBV5-1	.	.	13	TRBJ2-7	TGCGCCAGCAGCGGAAGGGGATCCTACGAGCAGTACTTC	CASSGRGSYEQYF
TRBV2	.	.	15	TRBJ1-6	TGTGCCAGCAGCGAAAGGTGGGGGTATAATTCACCCCTCCACTTT	CASSERWGYNSPLHF
TRBV12-3/TRBV12-4	.	.	13	TRBJ1-1	TGTGCCAGCAGTTTGGGGAGACAGGTAGGCGCTTTCTTT	CASSLGRQVGAFF
TRBV28	.	.	14	TRBJ2-1	TGTGCCAGCAGTTTAGGAATTCTAGCGAGAGAGCAGTTCTTC	CASSLGILAREQFF
TRBV18	.	TRBD2	15	TRBJ2-7	TGTGCCAGCTCACCTACTAGCGGGATCTCCTACGAGCAGTACTTC	CASSPTSGISYEQYF
TRBV19	.	.	16	TRBJ1-2	TGTGCCAGTACCCCTGGGAGCAGGTCCCTCTTCTATGGCTACACCTTC	CASTPGSRSLFYGYTF
TRBV2	once	TRBD1	15	TRBJ2-2	TGTGCCAGCAGTGCAAGACAGGGAAACACCGGGGAGCTGTTTTTT	CASSARQGNTGELFF
TRBV7-9	.	TRBD1	14	TRBJ1-1	TGTGCCAGCAGCCCTTCGACAGGGATCACTGAAGCTTTCTTT	CASSPSTGITEAFF
TRBV29-1	.	.	13	TRBJ1-1	TGCAGCGTTGTTCCCAGGGCGAACACTGAAGCTTTCTTT	CSVVPRANTEAFF
TRBV27	few	.	15	TRBJ2-5	TGTGCCAGCAGCCCAGGCCGAGGACGGGTTGAGACCCAGTACTTC	CASSPGRGRVETQYF
TRBV7-5	.	.	15	TRBJ1-5	TGTGTCAGAAGCTTAGCCGAGGGTGCGGGTCAGCCCCAGCATTTT	CVRSLAEGAGQPQHF
TRBV14	.	.	13	TRBJ2-7	TGTGCCAGCAGCCGAGGACAAGTCTACGAGCAGTACTTC	CASSRGQVYEQYF
TRBV6-5	once	.	13	TRBJ2-5	TGTGCCAGCAGGAGAGACACTCAAGAGACCCAGTACTTC	CASRRDTQETQYF
TRBV3-1/TRBV3-2	.	TRBD1	16	TRBJ1-4	TGTGCCAGCAGCCCCCAGGGGACAGCAACTAATGAAAAACTGTTTTTT	CASSPQGTATNEKLFF
TRBV6-5	.	.	14	TRBJ2-5	TGTGCCAGCAGTTACGGCCGGGGACAAGAGACCCAGTACTTC	CASSYGRGQETQYF
TRBV21-1	.	.	15	TRBJ2-1	TGTGCCAGCAGCCTGGGGACTAGCGGGAGTGATGAGCAGTTCTTC	CASSLGTSGSDEQFF
TRBV10-2	.	.	13	TRBJ2-1	TGCGCCAGCGGACCGGACTCCTACAATGAGCAGTTCTTC	CASGPDSYNEQFF
TRBV28	.	.	14	TRBJ1-5	TGTGCCAGCAGTTTATCCCGAGGAAATCAGCCCCAGCATTTT	CASSLSRGNQPQHF
TRBV5-5	.	.	17	TRBJ1-6	TGTGCCAGCAGCTTGGACCTGACAGGTTCCTATAATTCACCCCTCCACTTT	CASSLDLTGSYNSPLHF
TRBV29-1	.	.	13	TRBJ1-5	TGCAGCATTCAAGGGGACAGCAATCAGCCCCAGCATTTT	CSIQGDSNQPQHF
TRBV18	.	.	17	TRBJ1-5	TGTGCCAGCTCACCACCGAGCGGTCCGGGAAGCAATCAGCCCCAGCATTTT	CASSPPSGPGSNQPQHF
TRBV6-1	.	.	14	TRBJ2-2	TGTGCCAGCAGCCCGCCGTCGAACACCGGGGAGCTGTTTTTT	CASSPPSNTGELFF
TRBV9	.	TRBD2	15	TRBJ2-7	TGTGCCAGCAGCGTAGTTCCGGGAGGCTCCTACGAGCAGTACTTC	CASSVVPGGSYEQYF
TRBV11-2	.	TRBD2	15	TRBJ2-1	TGTGCCAGCAGCTTAGCAGCGGGAGTAGTTGTTGAGCAGTTCTTC	CASSLAAGVVVEQFF
TRBV24-1	.	TRBD1	16	TRBJ1-2	TGTGCCACCAGTGACGGAGGACAGGGTACGTCCTATGGCTACACCTTC	CATSDGGQGTSYGYTF
TRBV7-9	once	.	14	TRBJ1-1	TGTGCCAGCAGCTTCGGGGCCGAGAACACTGAAGCTTTCTTT	CASSFGAENTEAFF
TRBV11-1	.	.	14	TRBJ1-1	TGTGCCAGCAGCCTATATCGGGGGAACGCTGAAGCTTTCTTT	CASSLYRGNAEAFF
TRBV28	.	TRBD2	15	TRBJ2-7	TGTGCCAGCACCCCGGGGGGGGACGGATCCTACGAGCAGTACTTC	CASTPGGDGSYEQYF
TRBV7-7	.	.	9	TRBJ1-2	TGTGCCAGCTTCTTTGGCTACACCTTC	CASFFGYTF
TRBV28	.	.	14	TRBJ1-5	TGTGCCAGCAGAGGGGGTGGCCCCAATCAGCCCCAGCATTTT	CASRGGGPNQPQHF